The 17 T cell receptor beta chains given below trace back to one sample, sequenced in a study of T-cell reconstitution after alpha-beta-depleted transplantation in children (dated by TCRdb to the mid-2010s). Reading the label with the study, this specimen's treatment or condition is: allogeneic hematopoietic cell transplantation with graft depleted of TCRalphabeta T cells and CD19 B cells. The library came from PCR. Instrument used: Illumina HiSeq 2500. Molecular barcoding was employed in the preparation of TCR libraries, with unique molecular identifiers being used to normalize TCRbeta repertoire quantification. The raw public reads went through TCRdb reprocessing: fastp at Q25, MiXCR clone calling, in-frame beta chains kept. Rows with one shared CDR3 protein collapse into an entry with the most common genes and DNA. The sample data list about 540,000 distinct CDR3 sequences, and 27% of these were observed just once. The top ten hold around a third of the sample.

The specimen comprised PBMCs, sampled before TCRalphabeta/CD19-depleted stem cell transplant. The receptors originated from a boy under two years old with Wiskott-Aldrich syndrome, due to receive a stem cell transplant.

The CDR3 nucleotides are TGTGCCAGCAGCGTCCGGGACTCCCATAATGAGCAGTTCTTC. Its translation: CASSVRDSHNEQFF. The chain joins TRBV5-5 to TRBJ2-1, with D tentatively TRBD2 (6 bases). Germline V gene lookup returns CDR1 SGHKS and CDR2 YYEKEE (reference sequence). There are 14 residues in the CDR3. V lost 4 bases, J lost 7 bases, and 15 bases lay in between.

This clonotype was detected a few times. This chain uses TRBV5-1 with TRBJ2-7; TRBD2 aligns across 8 bases. The trim removed 0 bases at V and 3 bases at J, leaving 2 bases unmatched. The CDR3 contains 14 residues. Germline V CDR1 and CDR2: SGHRS, YFSETQ. The CDR3, as DNA: TGCGCCAGCAGCTTGGAAACTAGCGGCTACGAGCAGTACTTC. Translation: CASSLETSGYEQYF.

The chain joins TRBV5-1 to TRBJ2-7; the match to TRBD1 covers 8 bases. Germline V gives CDR1 SGHRS, CDR2 YFSETQ. The CDR3 has 16 residues. Trimming took 2 bases from V and 5 from J; bases not matched to a gene: 12. As DNA, the CDR3 is TGCGCCAGCAGCTTCGGCCTCGCCAACAGGGGGAACGAGCAGTACTTC. It encodes CASSFGLANRGNEQYF.

The chain employs TRBV6-1 and TRBJ1-6, with 7 bases aligning to TRBD1. CDR1 is MNHNS, CDR2 SASEGT, per germline. The CDR3 has 15 amino acids. V was clipped by 2 bases and J by 13 bases; unmatched bases: 11. CDR3 nucleotide sequence: TGTGCCAGCAGTGAAATCCAGGGGGAAGGTAATCCCCTCCACTTT. This translates into CASSEIQGEGNPLHF.

The rearrangement joins TRBV7-8 to TRBJ2-1; 8 bases map to TRBD1. V trimming: 6 bases; J trimming: 9 bases; junction bases outside the gene matches: 13. The CDR3 runs to 15 residues. Germline CDR1 is SGHVS and CDR2 is FQNEAQ. CDR3 sequence: CASRPPGGWRSEQFF. The CDR3 DNA follows: TGTGCCAGCAGGCCCCCAGGGGGCTGGCGTAGTGAGCAGTTCTTC.

J is TRBJ2-1 and V is TRBV12-3 or TRBV12-4, with 10 bases that match TRBD2. Trimming cost V 4 bases and J 0 bases; bases outside gene matches: 12. This CDR3 is 19 amino acids long. CDR3 sequence (DNA): TGTGCCAGCAGTTGGGCAGGGAAGGCTAGCGGGGGCTCCTACAATGAGCAGTTCTTC. It specifies CASSWAGKASGGSYNEQFF.

The chain links TRBV12-3 or TRBV12-4 to TRBJ1-5; unclear D gene. V was clipped by 5 bases and J by 5 bases, with 7 bases between them. This CDR3 contains 12 residues. In nucleotides, the CDR3 is TGTGCCAGCAGTCGTCAGGATCAGCCCCAGCATTTT. Translating gives CASSRQDQPQHF.

The chain joins TRBV7-2 to TRBJ1-1; no firm D call. V dropped 0 bases and J dropped 5 bases, with 13 bases sitting between them. Germline assignment: CDR1 SGHTA and CDR2 FQGNSA. The CDR3 consists of 15 residues. The CDR3 is CASSLARAGVTEAFF. The DNA of the CDR3 is TGTGCCAGCAGCTTAGCTCGGGCAGGAGTAACTGAAGCTTTCTTT.

The chain is built from TRBV27 and TRBJ2-3, with 9 bases lining up with TRBD2. J gave up 2 bases and V 7 bases, and 13 bases lay outside the gene matches. The CDR3 runs 17 residues. CDR1 MNHEY and CDR2 SMNVEV come from the germline V gene (reference sequence). CDR3 protein: CASTRKPGLAYTDTQYF. As DNA, the CDR3 is TGTGCCAGCACCCGAAAGCCGGGACTAGCTTACACAGATACGCAGTATTTT.

This rearrangement joins TRBV20-1 to TRBJ2-7, with TRBD2 as a possible D gene (5 bases). This CDR3 is 13 amino acids long. Germline V CDR1 and CDR2: DFQATT, SNEGSKA (reference sequence). V lost 3 bases to trimming and J lost 0 bases, with 9 bases between them. CDR3 region: CSASGISSYEQYF. The CDR3 DNA reads as TGCAGTGCTAGCGGGATTAGCTCCTACGAGCAGTACTTC.

The chain combines TRBV5-1 with TRBJ2-3; either TRBD1 or TRBD2 may supply D (5 bases each). The ends were cut back, 2 bases at V and 2 bases at J, with 27 bases in the middle. Germline V CDR1 and CDR2: SGHRS, YFSETQ. The CDR3 is 20 amino acids. The CDR3 sequence: CASSLPEALVLGDHTDTQYF. The CDR3 nucleotides read TGCGCCAGCAGCTTACCCGAAGCCCTCGTACTAGGGGACCACACAGATACGCAGTATTTT.

CDR3 amino acids: CASSFQLSSSTGELFF. As DNA, the CDR3 is TGCGCCAGCAGCTTCCAATTATCGAGTTCCACCGGGGAGCTGTTTTTT. The rearrangement joins TRBV5-1 to TRBJ2-2; D unclear. Germline V CDR1 and CDR2: SGHRS, YFSETQ. V lost 2 bases and J lost 4, with 15 bases in between. The CDR3 is 16 amino acids.

The chain uses TRBV5-1 and TRBJ2-1; TRBD1 matches at 7 bases. CDR3 length: 15 amino acids. Trimming removed 0 bases from V and 9 bases from J; junction bases left unmatched: 9. Per the germline V gene, CDR1 is SGHRS and CDR2 is YFSETQ. CDR3 amino acids: CASSLVVTGSLEQFF. The CDR3 region has the DNA TGCGCCAGCAGCTTGGTTGTGACAGGGTCGCTTGAGCAGTTCTTC. The full variable domain, its missing parts supplied by reference TRBV5-1 and TRBJ2-1, is KAGVTQTPRYLIKTRGQQVTLSCSPISGHRSVSWYQQTPGQGLQFLFEYFSETQRNKGNFPGRFSGRQFSNSRSEMNVSTLELGDSALYLCASSLVVTGSLEQFFGPGTRLTVL.

The V and J genes are TRBV7-9 and TRBJ1-5; D is undetermined. CDR1 and CDR2 (germline): SEHNR, FQNEAQ (reference sequence). This CDR3 spans 14 amino acids. V shed 1 base and J shed 9 bases, with 13 bases lying between them. The CDR3 DNA reads TGTGCCAGCAGCTTAGGGACCACCTCGGTGCCCCAGCATTTT. It encodes CASSLGTTSVPQHF. The complete variable domain, with remaining parts taken from reference TRBV7-9 and TRBJ1-5, reads DTGVSQNPRHKITKRGQNVTFRCDPISEHNRLYWYRQTLGQGPEFLTYFQNEAQLEKSRLLSDRFSAERPKGSFSTLEIQRTEQGDSAMYLCASSLGTTSVPQHFGDGTRLSIL.

The chain is built from TRBV12-3 or TRBV12-4 and TRBJ2-7; tentatively, D is TRBD1 (5 bases). The V end was cut by 4 bases, the J end by 2 bases, with 24 bases between. The CDR3 spans 18 residues. CDR3 coding DNA: TGTGCCAGCAGTTCCAAATCAAACAGGACGACTCCCACCTACGAGCAGTACTTC. Translating gives CASSSKSNRTTPTYEQYF.

The gene calls are TRBV27 and TRBJ2-5; a possible D gene is TRBD1 (6 bases). V lost 7 bases and J 1 base, leaving 10 bases between the germline ends. CDR3 length equals 13 residues. From germline, CDR1 is MNHEY and CDR2 SMNVEV (reference sequence). The CDR3 here is CASMTGAQETQYF. CDR3 bases: TGTGCCAGCATGACAGGTGCCCAAGAGACCCAGTACTTC.

This clonotype has a handful of counts. The chain carries TRBV6-1 and TRBJ2-1, with 7 bases that match TRBD2. This CDR3 has 15 residues. Trimming took 3 bases from V and 7 from J; bases not matched to a gene: 9. CDR1 and CDR2 (germline): MNHNS, SASEGT. CDR3 DNA: TGTGCCAGCAGTGACGCGGGGGTACGGGGAAATGAGCAGTTCTTC. Protein: CASSDAGVRGNEQFF.